This T cell receptor (beta chain) is drawn from a study of cytomegalovirus exposure and HLA in healthy donors. Both 60 Vbeta primers and 13 Jbeta primers went into the PCR. Repertoires were generated with immunoSEQ multiplex PCR, while TCRdb's copy carries only in-frame clones and drops some. The sample records roughly 150,000 clones, around 80% being singletons. In the case of this clone: Its antigen is not known.

The CDR3 extends over 15 amino acids. The trim removed 4 bases at V and 4 bases at J, leaving 10 bases unmatched. Germline V lookup: CDR1 SGHRS, CDR2 YFSETQ. Findings of the study overall: For TCR beta chains, V- and J-gene trimming was later linked to a missense DCLRE1C variant.

The genes are TRBV5-1 and TRBJ1-2; 7 bases align to TRBD1. The specimen sequenced was PBMCs. The sequence came from a man aged 40-49 years in good health and CMV-seronegative. CDR3 DNA: TGCGCCAGCAGCGGCTACAGGGGTAAAGTCTATGGCTACACCTTC. Protein: CASSGYRGKVYGYTF.